This T cell receptor (beta chain) emerged from a study of CD8+ T cells in alopecia areata. Overall study context: Each of the treated patients was given oral tofacitinib, 5 to 10 mg twice daily, for moderate-to-severe alopecia areata. Study-wide results and caveats: Links between baseline CD8+ expansion and response need larger treated cohorts. Elevated clonality characterized lesional scalp relative to normal scalp, particularly in alopecia totalis/universalis.

TCR sequencing used cDNA made by reverse transcription of extracted RNA. Assay: immunoSEQ multiplex PCR; the TCRdb copy retains only in-frame clones and omits some. The table records approximately 150,000 clones, approximately 60% of them present only once. On this clone: Its antigen is unknown. At one end the junction does not follow the germline gene, possibly because of a read error.

Germline loops: CDR1 MNHEY, CDR2 SVGAGI. This CDR3 is 12 amino acids long. The treatment here: oral pan-JAK inhibitor, 5-10 mg twice daily. The sequencing used CD4+ T cells sorted from blood, collected at week 24, from a patient treated with tofacitinib. The receptor's source is a human donor with alopecia areata. The rearrangement joins TRBV6-5 to TRBJ1-2; 7 nucleotides agree with TRBD1. The CDR3 here is CAISEQGYGYTF. DNA for the CDR3: TGTGCCATCAGTGAACAGGGGTATGGCTACACCTTC.